The 25 T cell receptor beta chains reported below all come from one sample, sequenced in a study of blood T cell repertoires in COVID-19. Method: immunoSEQ multiplex PCR; TCRdb's copy keeps in-frame clones and lacks some. Of around 190,000 clones listed, 70% to 85% are singletons. Sequenced input: peripheral blood. The receptors originated from a human donor in a cohort sampled during active COVID-19.

The rearrangement links TRBV15 to TRBJ2-1, with TRBD2 identical over 8 bases. CDR1 and CDR2 (germline): LNHNV, YYDKDF (reference sequence). Unmatched junction bases numbered 6, after V lost 3 bases and J lost 8 bases. CDR3 length: 14 residues. CDR3 loop: CATSSAGGVDEQFF. Here the CDR3 DNA reads TGTGCCACCAGCAGTGCGGGGGGCGTGGATGAGCAGTTCTTC.

The chain has TRBV7-9 and TRBJ1-2, with D perhaps TRBD1 (5 bases). CDR1 is SEHNR, CDR2 FQNEAQ, per germline (reference sequence). The CDR3 runs to 14 residues. The V end lost 1 base, the J end lost 8 bases, and 14 bases lay between the germline ends. CDR3 residues: CASSLGGEVAGYTF. CDR3 sequence (DNA): TGTGCCAGCAGCTTAGGAGGGGAGGTAGCGGGCTACACCTTC. Looking up the rest from reference TRBV7-9 and TRBJ1-2 gives the full variable domain: DTGVSQNPRHKITKRGQNVTFRCDPISEHNRLYWYRQTLGQGPEFLTYFQNEAQLEKSRLLSDRFSAERPKGSFSTLEIQRTEQGDSAMYLCASSLGGEVAGYTFGSGTRLTVV.

The J gene is TRBJ2-2, the V gene TRBV3-1 (or the pseudogene TRBV3-2), with D possibly being TRBD1 (5 bases). Germline CDR1 reads LGHDT; CDR2 reads YNNKEL (reference sequence). V was trimmed by 4 bases and J by 3 bases, leaving 6 bases between them. The length of the CDR3 is 13 residues. CDR3 sequence (DNA): TGTGCCAGCAGCCTAGGGGACACCGGGGAGCTGTTTTTT. Residues: CASSLGDTGELFF.

The J gene is TRBJ1-2, the V gene TRBV6-5; TRBD1 aligns across 10 bases. J was trimmed by 7 bases and V by 5 bases; bases with no gene match: 4. Germline CDR1 MNHEY, CDR2 SVGAGI. The CDR3 has 13 amino acids. As DNA, the CDR3 is TGTGCCAGCAGTCGGGACAGGGGAGGTGGCTACACCTTC. Translation: CASSRDRGGGYTF.

V gene TRBV5-5 combines with J gene TRBJ1-6, with 7 bases lining up with TRBD1. Germline V CDR1 and CDR2: SGHKS, YYEKEE (reference sequence). The CDR3 length is 17 residues. With V trimmed by 4 bases and J by 0 bases, 7 bases remained unmatched. The DNA of the CDR3 is TGTGCCAGCAGCCCGGGGACAGATACCTCCTATAATTCACCCCTCCACTTT. Its protein product is CASSPGTDTSYNSPLHF.

V usage is TRBV27 and J usage is TRBJ1-5, with a tentative D call TRBD1 (6 bases). CDR3 size: 16 residues. Per the germline V gene, CDR1 is MNHEY and CDR2 is SMNVEV (reference sequence). V lost 6 bases, J lost 4 bases, and 19 bases lay in between. CDR3 in amino acids: CASRAGGRISNQPQHF. CDR3 in DNA: TGTGCCAGCAGGGCGGGGGGCCGCATTTCGAATCAGCCCCAGCATTTT.

The V and J genes are TRBV9 and TRBJ2-7; 8 positions agree with TRBD2. V gave up 0 bases and J gave up 5 bases; unmatched junction bases: 4. The germline gives CDR1 SGDLS, CDR2 YYNGEE. The CDR3 runs to 14 residues. The CDR3 loop reads CASSVAGGAHEQYF. CDR3 nucleotide sequence: TGTGCCAGCAGCGTAGCCGGGGGGGCTCACGAGCAGTACTTC.

V is TRBV5-6 and J is TRBJ2-5; 11 bases are a match to TRBD2. V was pared by 1 base and J by 2 bases, with 4 bases of the junction left unmatched. The CDR3 runs 16 residues. Germline V gene lookup returns CDR1 SGHDT and CDR2 YYEEEE. Written as DNA, the CDR3 is TGTGCCAGCAGCTTGAGGCTAGCGGGGGGACAAGAGACCCAGTACTTC. This encodes CASSLRLAGGQETQYF.

This sequence joins TRBV4-2 and TRBJ1-3; D call uncertain. Trimming cost V 2 bases and J 0 bases, with 14 bases left between them. CDR1 and CDR2 (germline): LGHNA, YNFKEQ. This CDR3 has 17 residues. The CDR3 protein is CASSQPYGRDSGNTIYF. The CDR3 DNA sequence: TGTGCCAGCAGCCAACCATACGGGAGGGACTCTGGAAACACCATATATTTT.

The CDR3 loop is CASSINGQTDEQYF. CDR3 DNA: TGTGCCAGTAGTATTAACGGACAAACAGACGAGCAGTACTTC. The chain combines TRBV19 with TRBJ2-7; the D gene is possibly TRBD1 (5 bases). Trimming took 3 bases from V and 5 from J, leaving 14 bases between them. Per the germline V gene, CDR1 is LNHDA and CDR2 is SQIVND (reference sequence). This CDR3 has 14 residues.

The chain recombines TRBV30 with TRBJ2-1; no definite D call. Germline V gene data show CDR1 as GTSNPN and CDR2 as SVGIG (reference sequence). The CDR3 is 13 residues long. Deletions cut 3 bases from V and 2 bases from J, with 8 bases between. The CDR3 coding sequence is TGTGCCTGGAGGGGCACCCCCTACAATGAGCAGTTCTTC. It specifies CAWRGTPYNEQFF.

This chain uses TRBV7-8 with TRBJ1-2; D unresolved. CDR1 is SGHVS and CDR2 is FQNEAQ in the germline V gene. The CDR3 has 17 amino acids. Trimming left V 3 bases short and J 0 bases short, with 17 bases between. As DNA, the CDR3 is TGTGCCAGCAGCTTCGGCAGAACCGTAGGAGCTAACTATGGCTACACCTTC. Translation: CASSFGRTVGANYGYTF.

The chain couples TRBV14 to TRBJ2-7; D not certain. Trimming cost V 4 bases and J 4 bases, with 17 bases left between them. This CDR3 is 15 amino acids long. The germline gives CDR1 SGHDN, CDR2 FVKESK. This CDR3 is CASSPLRRRPYEQYF. As DNA, the CDR3 is TGTGCCAGCAGCCCCCTTAGGCGGCGCCCTTACGAGCAGTACTTC.

Note on this clone: At one end, the junction sequence differs from germline, possibly due to a read error. This chain uses TRBV3-1 (or the pseudogene TRBV3-2) with TRBJ2-7; perhaps TRBD1 as D (5 bases). The length of the CDR3 is 14 residues. From germline, CDR1 is LGHDT and CDR2 YNNKEL (reference sequence). DNA of the CDR3: TGTGCCAGCAGCCAGACAGTTGTCTCCAACGAGCAGTACTTC. Its translation is CASSQTVVSNEQYF.

The table lists this clone with a few counts. The chain has TRBV6-6 and TRBJ2-5, with no clear D. Looked up from germline, CDR1 is MNHNY and CDR2 is SVGAGI (reference sequence). The CDR3 is 14 amino acids. V was cut by 0 bases and J by 1 base, with 6 bases left in between. CDR3 sequence: CASSYSDTQETQYF. CDR3 DNA sequence: TGTGCCAGCAGTTACTCAGACACCCAAGAGACCCAGTACTTC.

V and J are TRBV7-8 and TRBJ1-4; 8 positions agree with TRBD1. Trimming at V came to 7 bases and at J to 0 bases, leaving 4 bases not matched to a gene. Germline V gene lookup returns CDR1 SGHVS and CDR2 FQNEAQ. CDR3 length: 15 amino acids. In nucleotides, the CDR3 is TGTGCCAGCAATACAGGGGGAGCAACTAATGAAAAACTGTTTTTT. Translation gives CASNTGGATNEKLFF.

The chain joins TRBV25-1 to TRBJ2-3; D uncertain. Germline assignment: CDR1 MGHDK and CDR2 SYGVNS. The CDR3 spans 14 residues. V lost 4 bases and J lost 2, with 10 bases in between. Here the CDR3 reads CASSAGFATDTQYF. CDR3 DNA: TGTGCCAGCAGTGCCGGGTTTGCCACAGATACGCAGTATTTT.

The V and J genes are TRBV5-1 and TRBJ1-3, with TRBD1 identical over 10 bases. Losses at the gene ends were 1 base for V and 7 bases for J; bases not matched to a gene: 8. The CDR3 is 16 residues long. Looked up from germline, CDR1 is SGHRS and CDR2 is YFSETQ. Here the CDR3 reads CASSLSSGTGDNTIYF. In nucleotides, the CDR3 is TGCGCCAGCAGCTTGAGTTCCGGGACAGGGGACAACACCATATATTTT.

The chain recombines TRBV7-9 with TRBJ1-2; 9 positions match TRBD1. The CDR3 runs to 16 residues. Germline CDR1 is SEHNR and CDR2 is FQNEAQ (reference sequence). V trimming: 7 bases; J trimming: 6 bases; junction bases outside the gene matches: 15. CDR3 DNA sequence: TGTGCCAGCAAACTCACCGACCGACAGGGGGAAAATGGCTACACCTTC. The encoded protein is CASKLTDRQGENGYTF.

The chain couples TRBV3-1 (or the pseudogene TRBV3-2) to TRBJ1-6; 8 positions match TRBD1. Germline values: CDR1 LGHDT, CDR2 YNNKEL (reference sequence). CDR3 length: 14 residues. V shed 9 bases and J 9 bases; nucleotides not matched to a gene: 10. This CDR3 is CASRPTGVVSPLHF. CDR3 bases: TGTGCCAGTCGTCCGACAGGGGTTGTTTCACCCCTCCACTTT.

The gene calls are TRBV3-1 (or the pseudogene TRBV3-2) and TRBJ1-5; no definite D call. Trimming removed 1 base from V and 2 bases from J, with 6 bases in between. This CDR3 spans 14 amino acids. CDR1 and CDR2 (germline): LGHDT, YNNKEL (reference sequence). CDR3 nucleotides: TGTGCCAGCAGCCAAGGGGGAGGCAATCAGCCCCAGCATTTT. It codes for CASSQGGGNQPQHF.

The chain carries TRBV6-6 and TRBJ1-5; 10 bases match TRBD1. This CDR3 has 15 residues. The V gene's germline CDR1 is MNHNY and CDR2 SVGAGI (reference sequence). The J segment lost 7 bases and the V segment lost 5 bases, leaving 8 bases of the junction unmatched. CDR3 protein: CASSQSGTGEQPQHF. The DNA of the CDR3 is TGTGCCAGCAGTCAGTCCGGGACAGGGGAACAGCCCCAGCATTTT.

CDR3 protein: CASSFTKRGGDNEQFF. CDR3 coding DNA: TGTGCCAGCAGCTTTACGAAGCGGGGGGGAGACAATGAGCAGTTCTTC. The V call is TRBV7-9, the J call TRBJ2-1; TRBD2 matches 10 bases. The CDR3 runs to 16 residues. The germline gives CDR1 SEHNR, CDR2 FQNEAQ (reference sequence). The junction had 7 bases not matched to a gene; V was cut back by 3 bases and J by 5 bases.

In this sample, this clone turned up a few times. The chain carries TRBV5-1 and TRBJ2-1; 10 bases are shared with TRBD2. The CDR3 covers 16 residues. The trim removed 1 base at V and 7 bases at J, leaving 8 bases unmatched. From germline, CDR1 is SGHRS and CDR2 YFSETQ. CDR3 in DNA: TGCGCCAGCAGCTTGAACCTAGCGGGGGCCCCAAATGAGCAGTTCTTC. It translates to CASSLNLAGAPNEQFF. The entire variable domain, with the rest obtained from reference TRBV5-1 and TRBJ2-1, is as follows: KAGVTQTPRYLIKTRGQQVTLSCSPISGHRSVSWYQQTPGQGLQFLFEYFSETQRNKGNFPGRFSGRQFSNSRSEMNVSTLELGDSALYLCASSLNLAGAPNEQFFGPGTRLTVL.

The chain employs TRBV7-3 and TRBJ1-6; D ambiguous. Germline V gene lookup returns CDR1 SGHTA and CDR2 FQGTGA. The CDR3 runs to 13 residues. The V and J ends lost 5 bases and 8 bases respectively, with 10 bases between them. The CDR3 spells CASSIERYSPLHF. Written as DNA, the CDR3 is TGTGCCAGCAGCATTGAACGGTATTCACCCCTCCACTTT.